These T cell receptor beta chains were read from a single sample in a study of T cell changes during pregnancy in multiple sclerosis. TCRdb keeps only in-frame clones here, not all; method: immunoSEQ multiplex PCR. The sample includes approximately 59,000 clones, 80% to 95% of them seen just once. The sample consisted of CD4+ T cells from peripheral blood mononuclear cells, taken before pregnancy. These receptor sequences come from a female donor with multiple sclerosis, enrolled in a pregnancy study. Each CDR3 is given with its conserved first and last residue. D genes are given only for firm matches. Only some rows state a clone size, as once, few, many or a class for expanded clones.

j_gene	d_gene	v_gene	abundance	len	CDR3aa	CDR3nt
TRBJ2-1	TRBD1	TRBV7-2	NA	15	CASSLGQGAYNEQFF	TGTGCCAGCAGCTTAGGACAGGGGGCCTACAATGAGCAGTTCTTC
TRBJ1-3	NA	TRBV13	once	16	CASSFGARSSGNTIYF	TGTGCCAGCAGCTTTGGGGCTCGGAGCTCTGGAAACACCATATATTTT
TRBJ2-7	TRBD2	TRBV2	once	14	CASTRGLAGGEQYF	TGTGCCAGCACACGGGGACTAGCGGGAGGCGAGCAGTACTTC
TRBJ1-5	NA	TRBV6-1	NA	15	CASTIGGAENQPQHF	TGTGCCAGCACCATCGGAGGGGCAGAAAATCAGCCCCAGCATTTT
TRBJ2-7	NA	TRBV21-1	NA	14	CASLPVHERYEQYF	TGTGCCAGCCTTCCTGTACACGAACGCTACGAGCAGTACTTC
TRBJ2-3	NA	TRBV6-6	NA	14	CASRGVPSTDTQYF	TGTGCCAGCAGAGGGGTTCCGTCCACAGATACGCAGTATTTT
TRBJ2-4	NA	TRBV9	NA	15	CASSVGSGSKNIQYF	TGTGCCAGCAGCGTAGGAAGCGGTTCCAAAAACATTCAGTACTTC
TRBJ2-1	NA	TRBV6-4	NA	10	CASKLAGQFF	TGTGCCAGCAAACTAGCCGGGCAGTTCTTC
TRBJ1-1	NA	TRBV7-9	NA	14	CASSLAAGKTEAFF	TGTGCCAGCAGCTTAGCTGCGGGGAAAACTGAAGCTTTCTTT
TRBJ2-1	NA	TRBV5-6	once	16	CASSARRSGGYNEQFF	TGTGCCAGCAGCGCCAGGAGGAGCGGTGGGTACAATGAGCAGTTCTTC
TRBJ2-7	NA	TRBV29-1	NA	11	CSVEDIREQYF	TGCAGCGTTGAAGACATCCGGGAGCAGTACTTC
TRBJ1-6	TRBD1	TRBV19	NA	14	CASKAGTENSPLHF	TGTGCCAGTAAAGCCGGGACAGAGAATTCACCCCTCCACTTT
TRBJ2-7	NA	TRBV12-2	NA	15	CASLNTGETTYEQYF	TGTGCAAGTCTCAATACAGGGGAGACTACCTACGAGCAGTACTTC
TRBJ2-2	TRBD2	TRBV6-1	NA	18	CASSAGGHSGGNTGELFF	TGTGCCAGCAGTGCAGGGGGTCATAGCGGGGGGAACACCGGGGAGCTGTTTTTT
TRBJ1-1	TRBD1	TRBV7-9	once	14	CASSFDRGDTEAFF	TGTGCCAGCAGCTTTGACAGGGGAGACACTGAAGCTTTCTTT
TRBJ2-3	TRBD1	TRBV9	NA	16	CASSLARDRDLDTQYF	TGTGCCAGCAGCCTCGCCCGGGACAGGGATTTAGATACGCAGTATTTT
TRBJ2-1	NA	TRBV5-1	NA	15	CASSYLPGVFNEQFF	TGCGCCAGCAGCTACCTCCCGGGAGTGTTCAATGAGCAGTTCTTC